Listed below are T cell receptor beta chains from one sample, sequenced in a study of cytomegalovirus exposure and HLA in healthy donors. TCRdb's copy holds only in-frame clones and misses some; the assay was immunoSEQ multiplex PCR. Of some 190,000 clones detected, roughly 85% appear once; the ten largest clones hold 1%. The sample was PBMCs. The receptors derive from a boy between 2 and 10 years old in good health and CMV-seronegative. Each CDR3 is given with its conserved first and last residue. D genes are given only for firm matches. Only part of the rows carry a size: once, few, many, or a class if the clone is expanded.

D	V	J	size	DNA	CDR3
TRBD2	TRBV18	TRBJ2-5	.	TGTGCCAGCTCACCACTAACTCTAGCGGTACAAGAGACCCAGTACTTC	CASSPLTLAVQETQYF
TRBD2	TRBV6-1	TRBJ2-7	few	TGTGCCAGCGGGCCCGGGACTAGGGCCTACGAGCAGTACTTC	CASGPGTRAYEQYF
.	TRBV7-9	TRBJ2-5	.	TGTGCCAGCAGCTTAGTTCCTAGCAAGAGGGAGACCCAGTACTTC	CASSLVPSKRETQYF
.	TRBV30	TRBJ1-4	few	TGTGCCTGGAGTGCGGTCCAGGGTGAAGAAAAACTGTTTTTT	CAWSAVQGEEKLFF
.	TRBV6-1	TRBJ1-2	.	TGTGCCAGCCAGGGGAGACTCTATGGCTACACCTTC	CASQGRLYGYTF
TRBD1	TRBV4-1	TRBJ2-6	.	TGCGCCAGCAGCCAAGTAGCGAACAGGGGTCCTGGGGCCAACGTCCTGACTTTC	CASSQVANRGPGANVLTF
.	TRBV5-6	TRBJ1-2	.	TGTGCCAGCAGCTGGACAGTCAGCGGCTACACCTTC	CASSWTVSGYTF
.	TRBV21-1	TRBJ2-2	.	TGTGCCTATTTATGGAGGCTGTTTTTT	CAYLWRLFF
TRBD1	TRBV11-2	TRBJ1-4	.	TGTGCCAGCAGAAAACCCGGACAGGGGAAGGAAAAACTGTTTTTT	CASRKPGQGKEKLFF
TRBD2	TRBV2	TRBJ2-5	.	TGTGCCAGCAGGTGGACTAGCGGGGGTAAAGAGACCCAGTACTTC	CASRWTSGGKETQYF